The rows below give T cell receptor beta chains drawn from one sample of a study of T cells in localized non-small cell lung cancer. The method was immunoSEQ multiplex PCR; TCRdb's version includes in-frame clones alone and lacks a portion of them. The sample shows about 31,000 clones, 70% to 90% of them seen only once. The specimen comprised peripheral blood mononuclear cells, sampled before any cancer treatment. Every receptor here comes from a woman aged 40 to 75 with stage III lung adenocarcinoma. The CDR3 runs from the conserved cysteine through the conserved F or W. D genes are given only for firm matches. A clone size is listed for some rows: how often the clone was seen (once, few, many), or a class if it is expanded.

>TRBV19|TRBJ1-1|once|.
TGTGCCAGTAGTATTCAACTTGGGGGTGAAGCTTTCTTT
CASSIQLGGEAFF
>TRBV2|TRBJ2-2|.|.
TGTGCCAGCAGTGTGACTCGCGGGGAGCTGTTTTTT
CASSVTRGELFF
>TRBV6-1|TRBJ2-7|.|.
TGTGCCAGCACCCAACTAACCTACGAGCAGTACTTC
CASTQLTYEQYF
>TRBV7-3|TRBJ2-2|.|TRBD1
TGTGCCAGCAGCCCTTCGACAGGGTGGGGCGGGGAGCTGTTTTTT
CASSPSTGWGGELFF
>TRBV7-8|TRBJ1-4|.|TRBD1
TGTGCCAGCAGCTTCGACCCGGGACAGGGAAGGGAAAAACTGTTTTTT
CASSFDPGQGREKLFF
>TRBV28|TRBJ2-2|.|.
TGTGCCAGCAGTTTGGAGAGCTCCCTTTCGGTCACCGGGGAGCTGTTTTTT
CASSLESSLSVTGELFF
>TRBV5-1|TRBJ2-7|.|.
TGCGCCAGCAGCGACGCGGGACAGTCCTACGAGCAGTACTTC
CASSDAGQSYEQYF
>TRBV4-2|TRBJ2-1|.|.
TGTGCCAGCAGCCAAGGGGAGGGGGAACTGAATGAGCAGTTCTTC
CASSQGEGELNEQFF
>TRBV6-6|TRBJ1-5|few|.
TGTGCCACCCAGACAGGACTCAATCAGCCCCAGCATTTT
CATQTGLNQPQHF
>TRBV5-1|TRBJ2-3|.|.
TGCGCCAGCAGCTGGGAAACAGGGGATACGCAGTATTTT
CASSWETGDTQYF
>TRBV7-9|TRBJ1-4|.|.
TGTGCCAGCAGCTTCATTCAAGATAATGAAAAACTGTTTTTT
CASSFIQDNEKLFF
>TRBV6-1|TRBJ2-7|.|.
TGTGCCAGCAGGGAAGGGGTAGGACAGACGTTCTACGAGCAGTACTTC
CASREGVGQTFYEQYF
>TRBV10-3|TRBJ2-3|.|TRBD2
TGTGCCGTCGGCGGGGGAAGCACAGATACGCAGTATTTT
CAVGGGSTDTQYF
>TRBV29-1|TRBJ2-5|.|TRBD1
TGCAGCGTTGTCGATGACGGACAGGCCCAAGAGACCCAGTACTTC
CSVVDDGQAQETQYF
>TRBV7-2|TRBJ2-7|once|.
TGTGCCAGCAGCTTAGGCCAGGGAGACGAGCAGTACTTC
CASSLGQGDEQYF
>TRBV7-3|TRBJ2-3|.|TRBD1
TGTGCCAGCAGCTCTGGACAGGGAGATAGCGATACGCAGTATTTT
CASSSGQGDSDTQYF
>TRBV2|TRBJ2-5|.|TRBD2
TGTGCCAGCAGCATACTAGCGGGAGTTGCGGAGACCCAGTACTTC
CASSILAGVAETQYF
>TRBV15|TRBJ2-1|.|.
TGTGCCACCAGCAGAGATACACCCAATGAGCAGTTCTTC
CATSRDTPNEQFF
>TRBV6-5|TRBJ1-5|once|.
TGTGCCAGCAACCGCGACAAGGGATCTCAGCCCCAGCATTTT
CASNRDKGSQPQHF
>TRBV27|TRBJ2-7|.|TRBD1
TGTGCCAGCAGTTTCCCAGGGGGCTACGAGCAGTACTTC
CASSFPGGYEQYF
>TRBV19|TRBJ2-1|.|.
TGTGCCAGCTCAATAAGGGGGGGAAATAATAACAATGAGCAGTTCTTC
CASSIRGGNNNNEQFF